This is a list of T cell receptor beta chains from one sample in a study of CD8 T cells in Susac syndrome. In TCRdb, the immunoSEQ multiplex PCR reads were re-called with MiXCR into one record per CDR3 protein. The data contain approximately 74,000 distinct CDR3 sequences, 94% of them seen just once; the ten biggest clones take up less than 0.95%. Sequenced sample: CD8+ T cells from PBMCs. These receptors all come from a human donor with Susac syndrome. Each CDR3 is given with its conserved first and last residue. The D gene is left open where the match is weak. Part of the rows lack a size; the others show once, few, many or a class for expanded clones.

CDR3	DNA	D	V	size	J
CSVWGGFSNQPQHF	TGCAGTGTCTGGGGGGGATTTAGCAATCAGCCCCAGCATTTT	.	TRBV20-1	.	TRBJ1-5
CATSRDRYPGETQYF	TGTGCCACCAGCAGAGATCGGTACCCAGGAGAGACCCAGTACTTC	.	TRBV15	.	TRBJ2-5
CASSAAQVPATDTQYF	TGTGCCAGCTCAGCTGCACAGGTTCCGGCCACAGATACGCAGTATTTT	.	TRBV18	.	TRBJ2-3
CASSWDTDTQYF	TGTGCCAGCAGTTGGGACACAGATACGCAGTATTTT	.	TRBV12-3/TRBV12-4	.	TRBJ2-3
CASSVGLAVSNEQFF	TGTGCCAGTAGTGTAGGACTAGCGGTGTCCAATGAGCAGTTCTTC	TRBD2	TRBV19	once	TRBJ2-1
CASSLAGAVYGYTF	TGTGCCAGCAGCTTAGCGGGGGCCGTCTATGGCTACACCTTC	.	TRBV11-1	once	TRBJ1-2
CSVAGGLLYNEQFF	TGCAGCGTTGCTGGTGGACTACTCTACAATGAGCAGTTCTTC	.	TRBV29-1	.	TRBJ2-1
CASSWDPPPAGETQYF	TGTGCCAGCAGCTGGGACCCACCACCGGCTGGGGAGACCCAGTACTTC	.	TRBV7-8	.	TRBJ2-5
CASSSLSGRGETQYF	TGTGCCAGCAGCTCCTTGTCAGGGCGGGGAGAGACCCAGTACTTC	.	TRBV12-3/TRBV12-4	once	TRBJ2-5
CASSLRTRLGNEQFF	TGTGCCAGCAGCTTAAGGACTAGACTGGGGAATGAGCAGTTCTTC	TRBD2	TRBV11-2	once	TRBJ2-1
CASSIDVLYQDDQPQHF	TGTGCCAGTAGTATAGATGTACTTTACCAGGATGATCAGCCCCAGCATTTT	.	TRBV19	.	TRBJ1-5
CASSYETGREQYF	TGTGCCAGCAGCTATGAGACAGGGCGAGAGCAGTACTTC	TRBD1	TRBV7-6	.	TRBJ2-7
CASIKSGREGSYEQYF	TGTGCCAGCATCAAAAGCGGGCGGGAGGGATCCTACGAGCAGTACTTC	TRBD2	TRBV27	.	TRBJ2-7
CASSLVLGGRREQFF	TGTGCCAGCAGCTTAGTACTGGGAGGGCGTCGCGAGCAGTTCTTC	TRBD2	TRBV11-2	.	TRBJ2-1
CASSQFLRGLVYGYTF	TGCGCCAGCAGCCAATTTTTGAGGGGCTTGGTCTATGGCTACACCTTC	.	TRBV4-3	.	TRBJ1-2
CASSYGTGGGTQYF	TGTGCCAGCAGCTATGGGACAGGGGGAGGGACCCAGTACTTC	TRBD1	TRBV5-4	.	TRBJ2-5
CASRLQGFGSYEQYF	TGTGCCAGCAGGCTCCAGGGGTTCGGCTCCTACGAGCAGTACTTC	.	TRBV27	.	TRBJ2-7
CASSLTTGLGEQFF	TGTGCCAGCAGCTTAACCACAGGGTTGGGTGAGCAGTTCTTC	.	TRBV7-8	.	TRBJ2-1
CSVVPIIDSAEQYF	TGCAGCGTCGTCCCCATTATCGACTCCGCGGAGCAGTACTTC	.	TRBV29-1	.	TRBJ2-7
CASSLEFDQRPYEQYF	TGTGCCAGCAGCTTAGAGTTCGATCAGCGTCCCTACGAGCAGTACTTC	.	TRBV7-9	.	TRBJ2-7
CASSSLAESSYNEQFF	TGTGCCAGCAGTTCCCTAGCGGAGAGCTCCTACAATGAGCAGTTCTTC	TRBD2	TRBV28	.	TRBJ2-1
CSVEDRGAEQYF	TGCAGCGTTGAAGACAGGGGGGCCGAGCAGTACTTC	.	TRBV29-1	.	TRBJ2-7
CASAGGIKNIQYF	TGTGCCAGTGCCGGGGGCATTAAAAACATTCAGTACTTC	.	TRBV19	.	TRBJ2-4
CASSEDVSQETQYF	TGTGCCAGCAGCGAAGACGTGTCCCAAGAGACCCAGTACTTC	.	TRBV7-9	once	TRBJ2-5
CASSPGTSLPTQYF	TGTGCCAGCAGTCCCGGGACTAGCCTGCCTACGCAGTATTTT	TRBD2	TRBV6-5	once	TRBJ2-3
CASSYSGTGEAFSGNTIYF	TGTGCCAGCAGTTACTCCGGGACAGGGGAGGCCTTCTCTGGAAACACCATATATTTT	TRBD1	TRBV6-5	.	TRBJ1-3
CASSLGLAEHYEQYF	TGTGCCAGCAGCCTAGGACTAGCGGAACACTACGAGCAGTACTTC	TRBD2	TRBV5-6	.	TRBJ2-7
CASTMSGFFTDTQYF	TGCGCCAGCACAATGAGCGGCTTTTTCACAGATACGCAGTATTTT	.	TRBV10-2	.	TRBJ2-3
CASSSRQGAGTDTQYF	TGTGCCAGTAGTTCCAGACAGGGGGCTGGCACAGATACGCAGTATTTT	TRBD1	TRBV19	.	TRBJ2-3
CASSQTGYQPQHF	TGTGCCAGCAGTCAAACAGGGTACCAGCCCCAGCATTTT	.	TRBV27	.	TRBJ1-5
CASSPRVAEGNEQFF	TGTGCCAGCAGCCCGAGGGTGGCTGAGGGGAATGAGCAGTTCTTC	.	TRBV7-9	.	TRBJ2-1
CAWTKAVSSYNEQFF	TGTGCCTGGACGAAGGCAGTTAGCTCCTACAATGAGCAGTTCTTC	.	TRBV30	.	TRBJ2-1
CSARTDREPYQPQHF	TGCAGTGCTAGAACCGACAGGGAACCTTATCAGCCCCAGCATTTT	TRBD1	TRBV20-1	once	TRBJ1-5
CASSGGNSGNTIYF	TGTGCCAGCAGTGGGGGAAACTCTGGAAACACCATATATTTT	.	TRBV9	.	TRBJ1-3
CASSLGPGTEELGSNQPQHF	TGTGCCAGCAGCTTAGGGCCGGGGACAGAAGAATTGGGGAGCAATCAGCCCCAGCATTTT	TRBD1	TRBV11-1	.	TRBJ1-5
CSAKRYSYNEQFF	TGCAGTGCAAAGCGGTACTCCTACAATGAGCAGTTCTTC	.	TRBV20-1	.	TRBJ2-1
CASRIGWQGRGEQYF	TGTGCCAGCAGAATAGGATGGCAGGGGAGAGGCGAGCAGTACTTC	.	TRBV27	once	TRBJ2-7
CASSYSTLGNEQFF	TGTGCCAGCAGTTACTCGACTCTGGGCAATGAGCAGTTCTTC	.	TRBV6-6	medium-sized	TRBJ2-1
CASKLAGGPPYEQYF	TGTGCCAGCAAACTAGCGGGAGGTCCCCCTTACGAGCAGTACTTC	TRBD2	TRBV27	.	TRBJ2-7
CAGEWGHEQYF	TGTGCCGGAGAGTGGGGGCACGAGCAGTACTTC	.	TRBV2	.	TRBJ2-7
CASSQDRGTSETDTQYF	TGCGCCAGCAGCCAAGATCGGGGGACTAGCGAAACAGATACGCAGTATTTT	TRBD2	TRBV4-3	.	TRBJ2-3
CASSFPQWDEPQHF	TGTGCCAGCAGTTTCCCCCAGTGGGATGAGCCCCAGCATTTT	.	TRBV28	.	TRBJ1-5
CSVDRAGYTF	TGCAGCGTTGACCGGGCAGGCTACACCTTC	.	TRBV29-1	.	TRBJ1-2
CASSFPGVETQYF	TGTGCCAGCAGCTTTCCGGGGGTAGAGACCCAGTACTTC	.	TRBV5-8	.	TRBJ2-5
CASSSQGSSYNSPLHF	TGTGCCAGCAGTTCGCAGGGGAGCTCCTATAATTCACCCCTCCACTTT	.	TRBV27	once	TRBJ1-6
CASNLRGRATEAFF	TGTGCCAGCAATCTGCGGGGAAGGGCCACTGAAGCTTTCTTT	.	TRBV27	.	TRBJ1-1
CASGSGNHEQYF	TGTGCCAGCGGATCAGGGAACCACGAGCAGTACTTC	.	TRBV5-6	.	TRBJ2-7
CASSWGLAREEEQYF	TGTGCTAGCAGCTGGGGACTAGCGAGAGAGGAAGAGCAGTACTTC	TRBD2	TRBV7-7	.	TRBJ2-7
CASSLNVYQETQYF	TGTGCCAGCAGTTTAAATGTATATCAAGAGACCCAGTACTTC	.	TRBV27	.	TRBJ2-5
CASSRDDSYGYTF	TGTGCCAGCAGCCGGGACGATTCCTATGGCTACACCTTC	.	TRBV5-6	once	TRBJ1-2
CASNPAGEVNEQFF	TGTGCCAGCAACCCAGCGGGGGAGGTCAATGAGCAGTTCTTC	TRBD2	TRBV6-6	once	TRBJ2-1
CSVEGLGDRVYNEQFF	TGCAGCGTTGAAGGGCTTGGGGACAGGGTTTACAATGAGCAGTTCTTC	TRBD1	TRBV29-1	.	TRBJ2-1
CASSSTSGGTQYF	TGTGCCAGCAGCTCCACTAGCGGGGGGACGCAGTATTTT	TRBD2	TRBV7-6	.	TRBJ2-3